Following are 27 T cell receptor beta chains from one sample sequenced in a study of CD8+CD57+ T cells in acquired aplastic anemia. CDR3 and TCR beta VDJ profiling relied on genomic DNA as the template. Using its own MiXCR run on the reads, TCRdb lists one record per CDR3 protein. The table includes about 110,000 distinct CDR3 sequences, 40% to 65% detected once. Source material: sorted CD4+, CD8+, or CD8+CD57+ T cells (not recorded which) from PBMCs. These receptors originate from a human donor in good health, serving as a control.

The CDR3: CASSADRAEQYF. The CDR3 nucleotides are TGTGCCAGCAGTGCTGACAGGGCCGAGCAGTACTTC. The chain recombines TRBV28 with TRBJ2-7, with 7 bases matching TRBD1. V was pared by 5 bases and J by 6 bases, with 4 bases of the junction left unmatched. The CDR3 contains 12 residues. Germline V gene data show CDR1 as MDHEN and CDR2 as SYDVKM.

The CDR3: CASSLQTGEVNEQFF. The CDR3, as DNA: TGCGCCAGCAGCTTACAAACAGGGGAGGTCAATGAGCAGTTCTTC. This chain uses TRBV5-1 with TRBJ2-1, with D possibly matching TRBD1 (7 bases). CDR3 length: 15 amino acids. Germline assignment: CDR1 SGHRS and CDR2 YFSETQ. The V end lost 2 bases, the J end lost 6 bases, and 15 bases lay between the germline ends. Based on the CDR3 plus reference TRBV5-1 and TRBJ2-1, the full variable domain is KAGVTQTPRYLIKTRGQQVTLSCSPISGHRSVSWYQQTPGQGLQFLFEYFSETQRNKGNFPGRFSGRQFSNSRSEMNVSTLELGDSALYLCASSLQTGEVNEQFFGPGTRLTVL.

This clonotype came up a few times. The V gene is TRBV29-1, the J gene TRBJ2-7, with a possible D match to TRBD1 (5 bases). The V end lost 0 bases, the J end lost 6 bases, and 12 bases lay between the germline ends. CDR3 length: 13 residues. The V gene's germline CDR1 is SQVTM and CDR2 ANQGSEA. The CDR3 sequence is CSVEDTGVGEQYF. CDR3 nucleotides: TGCAGCGTTGAAGATACAGGAGTGGGCGAGCAGTACTTC.

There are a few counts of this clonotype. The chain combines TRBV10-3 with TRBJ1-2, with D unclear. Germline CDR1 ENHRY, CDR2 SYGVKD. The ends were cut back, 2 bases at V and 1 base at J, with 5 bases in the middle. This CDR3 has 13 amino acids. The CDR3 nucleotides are TGTGCCATCAGTGAGGACAATAACTATGGCTACACCTTC. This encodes CAISEDNNYGYTF.

The CDR3 DNA is TGTGCCAGCAGTGAAGTGGGCAGTTATTCAACAGATACGCAGTATTTT. Translated, it gives CASSEVGSYSTDTQYF. V is TRBV2 and J is TRBJ2-3; D unclear. Germline CDR1 is SNHLY and CDR2 is FYNNEI. This CDR3 has 16 residues. V was clipped by 1 base and J by 3 bases, with 14 bases between them.

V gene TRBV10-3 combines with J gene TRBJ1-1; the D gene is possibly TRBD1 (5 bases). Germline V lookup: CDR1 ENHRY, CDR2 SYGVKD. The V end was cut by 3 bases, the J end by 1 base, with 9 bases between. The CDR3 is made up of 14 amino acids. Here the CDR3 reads CAISDRVGNTEAFF. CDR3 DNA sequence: TGTGCCATCAGTGACAGGGTTGGGAACACTGAAGCTTTCTTT.

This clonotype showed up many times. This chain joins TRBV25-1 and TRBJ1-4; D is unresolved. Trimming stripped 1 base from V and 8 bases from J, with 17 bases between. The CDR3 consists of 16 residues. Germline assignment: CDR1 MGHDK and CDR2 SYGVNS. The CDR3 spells CASSELKRPGEEKLFF. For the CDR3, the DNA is TGTGCCAGCAGTGAATTAAAGAGACCCGGGGAAGAAAAACTGTTTTTT. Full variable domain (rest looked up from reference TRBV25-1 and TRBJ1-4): EADIYQTPRYLVIGTGKKITLECSQTMGHDKMYWYQQDPGMELHLIHYSYGVNSTEKGDLSSESTVSRIRTEHFPLTLESARPSHTSQYLCASSELKRPGEEKLFFGSGTQLSVL.

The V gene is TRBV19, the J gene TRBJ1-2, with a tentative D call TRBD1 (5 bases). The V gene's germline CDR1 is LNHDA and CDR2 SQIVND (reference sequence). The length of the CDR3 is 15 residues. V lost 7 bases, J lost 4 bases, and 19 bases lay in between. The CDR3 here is CASTHSGPGGYGYTF. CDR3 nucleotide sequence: TGTGCCAGTACCCATTCGGGGCCCGGAGGCTATGGCTACACCTTC.

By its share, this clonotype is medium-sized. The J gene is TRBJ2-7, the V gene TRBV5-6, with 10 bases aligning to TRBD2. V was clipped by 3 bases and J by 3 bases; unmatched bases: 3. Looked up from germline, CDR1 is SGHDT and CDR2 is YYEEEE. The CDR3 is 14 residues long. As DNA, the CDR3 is TGTGCCAGCAGCTGGAGGACTAGCGGCTACGAGCAGTACTTC. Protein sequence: CASSWRTSGYEQYF.

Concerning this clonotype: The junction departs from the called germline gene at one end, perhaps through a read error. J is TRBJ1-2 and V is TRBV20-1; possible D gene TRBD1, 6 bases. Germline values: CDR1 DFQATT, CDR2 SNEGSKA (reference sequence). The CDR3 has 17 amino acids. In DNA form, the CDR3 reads TGCAGTGCGAGAGTTGGGGGCTACGGTTTGGCGAACTATGACTATACCTTC. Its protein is CSARVGGYGLANYDYTF.

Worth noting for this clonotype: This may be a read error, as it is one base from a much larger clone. This CDR3 is CASSQGGDARYEGETQYF. CDR3 nucleotides: TGCGCCAGCAGCCAAGGAGGGGACGCGCGATACGAGGGAGAGACCCAGTACTTC. The chain carries TRBV4-1 and TRBJ2-5, with D perhaps TRBD1 or TRBD2 (5 bases each). The V gene's germline CDR1 is MGHRA and CDR2 YSYEKL. CDR3 length: 18 residues. V shed 1 base and J shed 4 bases, with 22 bases lying between them.

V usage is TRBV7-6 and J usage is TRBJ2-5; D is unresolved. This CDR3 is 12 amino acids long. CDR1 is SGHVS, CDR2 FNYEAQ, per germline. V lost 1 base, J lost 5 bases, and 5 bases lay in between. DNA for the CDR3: TGTGCCAGCAGCTTAGACGGGGAGACCCAGTACTTC. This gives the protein CASSLDGETQYF.

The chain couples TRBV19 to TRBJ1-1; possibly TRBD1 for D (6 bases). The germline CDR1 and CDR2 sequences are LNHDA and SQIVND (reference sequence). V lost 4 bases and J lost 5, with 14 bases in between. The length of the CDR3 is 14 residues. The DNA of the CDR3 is TGTGCCAGTAGTAATCGACAGGCTAGGACTGAAGCTTTCTTT. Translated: CASSNRQARTEAFF.

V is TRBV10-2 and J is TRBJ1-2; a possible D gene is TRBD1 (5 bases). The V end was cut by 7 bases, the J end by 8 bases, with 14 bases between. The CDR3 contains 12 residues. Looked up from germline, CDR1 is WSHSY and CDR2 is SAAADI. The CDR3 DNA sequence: TGCGCCAGCACCGGCCCGGCAGGGGGCTACACCTTC. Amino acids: CASTGPAGGYTF.

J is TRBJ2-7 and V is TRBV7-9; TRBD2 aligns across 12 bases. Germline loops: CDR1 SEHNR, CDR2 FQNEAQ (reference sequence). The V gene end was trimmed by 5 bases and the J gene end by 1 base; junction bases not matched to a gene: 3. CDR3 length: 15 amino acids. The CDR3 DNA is TGTGCCAGCAGCCCAACTAGCGGGGGGTCCTACGAGCAGTACTTC. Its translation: CASSPTSGGSYEQYF.

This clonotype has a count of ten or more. The CDR3: CASSVGDRGNEQFF. Here the CDR3 DNA reads TGTGCCAGCAGCGTCGGAGACAGGGGAAATGAGCAGTTCTTC. The genes are TRBV7-3 and TRBJ2-1; 8 bases line up with TRBD1. The ends lost 5 bases at V and 7 bases at J; junction bases unmatched: 7. Germline V gene data show CDR1 as SGHTA and CDR2 as FQGTGA. The CDR3 is 14 amino acids.

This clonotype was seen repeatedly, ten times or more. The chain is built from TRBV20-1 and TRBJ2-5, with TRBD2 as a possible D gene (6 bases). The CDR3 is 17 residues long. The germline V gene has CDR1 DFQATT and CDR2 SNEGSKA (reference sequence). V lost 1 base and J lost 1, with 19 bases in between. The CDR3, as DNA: TGCAGTGCTAGAGGGACGGACGGGCGGGGACCCCAAGAGACCCAGTACTTC. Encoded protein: CSARGTDGRGPQETQYF.

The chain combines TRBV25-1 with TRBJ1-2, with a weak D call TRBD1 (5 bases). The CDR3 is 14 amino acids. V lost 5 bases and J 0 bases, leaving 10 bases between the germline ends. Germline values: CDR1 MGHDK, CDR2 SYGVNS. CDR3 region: CASSLGGTNYGYTF. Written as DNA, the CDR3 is TGTGCCAGCAGTTTGGGGGGAACTAACTATGGCTACACCTTC.

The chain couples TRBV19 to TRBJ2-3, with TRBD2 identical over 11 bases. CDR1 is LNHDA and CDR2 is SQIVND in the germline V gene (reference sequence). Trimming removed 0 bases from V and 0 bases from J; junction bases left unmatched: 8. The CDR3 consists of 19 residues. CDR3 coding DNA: TGTGCCAGTAGTATAGATCTCGTGGCTAGCGGGGGGAGCACAGATACGCAGTATTTT. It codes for CASSIDLVASGGSTDTQYF.

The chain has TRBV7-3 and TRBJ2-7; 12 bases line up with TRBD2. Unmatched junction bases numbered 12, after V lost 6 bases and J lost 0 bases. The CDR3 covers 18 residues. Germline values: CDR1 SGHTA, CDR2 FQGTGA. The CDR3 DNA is TGTGCCAGCAGTGCTAGTGAAGGGACTAGCGGGCGCTCCTACGAGCAGTACTTC. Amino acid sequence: CASSASEGTSGRSYEQYF. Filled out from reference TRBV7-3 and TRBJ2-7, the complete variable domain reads GAGVSQTPSNKVTEKGKYVELRCDPISGHTALYWYRQSLGQGPEFLIYFQGTGAADDSGLPNDRFFAVRPEGSVSTLKIQRTERGDSAVYLCASSASEGTSGRSYEQYFGPGTRLTVT.

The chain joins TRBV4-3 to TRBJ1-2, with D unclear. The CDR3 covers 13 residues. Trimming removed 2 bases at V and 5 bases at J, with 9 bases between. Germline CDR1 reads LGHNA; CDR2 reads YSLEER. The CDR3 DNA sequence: TGCGCCAGCAGCCAATGGGTATCATATGGCTACACCTTC. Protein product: CASSQWVSYGYTF.

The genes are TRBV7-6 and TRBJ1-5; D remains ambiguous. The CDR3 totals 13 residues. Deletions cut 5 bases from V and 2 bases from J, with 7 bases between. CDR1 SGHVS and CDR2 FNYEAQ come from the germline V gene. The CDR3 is CASSNGGNQPQHF. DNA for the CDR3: TGTGCCAGCAGCAATGGGGGCAATCAGCCCCAGCATTTT. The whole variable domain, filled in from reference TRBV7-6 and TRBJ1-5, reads GAGVSQSPRYKVTKRGQDVALRCDPISGHVSLYWYRQALGQGPEFLTYFNYEAQQDKSGLPNDRFSAERPEGSISTLTIQRTEQRDSAMYRCASSNGGNQPQHFGDGTRLSIL.

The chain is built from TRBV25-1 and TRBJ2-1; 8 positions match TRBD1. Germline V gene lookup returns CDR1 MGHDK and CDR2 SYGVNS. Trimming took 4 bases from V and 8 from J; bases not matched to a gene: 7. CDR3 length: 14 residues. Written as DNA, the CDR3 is TGTGCCAGCAGTGTGGCCCTACAGGGGGATGAGCAGTTCTTC. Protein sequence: CASSVALQGDEQFF.

The CDR3 nucleotides are TGTGCCAGTACCCTTGGGGACCCGACTTACAATGAGCAGTTCTTC. Its translation: CASTLGDPTYNEQFF. This chain joins TRBV19 and TRBJ2-1; D may correspond to TRBD1 or TRBD2 (5 bases each). Germline lookup yields CDR1 LNHDA and CDR2 SQIVND (reference sequence). This CDR3 region has 15 residues. V was cut by 7 bases and J by 4 bases, with 17 bases left in between.

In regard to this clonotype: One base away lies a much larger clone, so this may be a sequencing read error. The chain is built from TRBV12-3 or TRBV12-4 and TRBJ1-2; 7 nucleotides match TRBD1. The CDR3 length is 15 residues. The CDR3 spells CASSPTGATSYGHTF. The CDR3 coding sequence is TGTGCCAGCAGCCCTACAGGGGCGACCTCCTATGGCCACACCTTC.

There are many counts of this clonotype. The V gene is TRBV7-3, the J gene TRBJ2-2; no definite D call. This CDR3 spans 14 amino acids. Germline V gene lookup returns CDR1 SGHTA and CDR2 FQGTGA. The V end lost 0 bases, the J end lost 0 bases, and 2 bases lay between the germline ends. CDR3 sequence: CASSLTTNTGELFF. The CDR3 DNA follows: TGTGCCAGCAGCTTAACAACGAACACCGGGGAGCTGTTTTTT.

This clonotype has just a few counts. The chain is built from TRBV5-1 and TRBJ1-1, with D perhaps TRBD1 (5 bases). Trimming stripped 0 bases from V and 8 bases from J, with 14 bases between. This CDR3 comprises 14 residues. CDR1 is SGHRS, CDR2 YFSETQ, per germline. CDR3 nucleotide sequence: TGCGCCAGCAGCTTGGCCGGCGGGGGAGCCGAAGCTTTCTTT. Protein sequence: CASSLAGGGAEAFF.